These 3 T cell receptor beta chains were all obtained from the same sample, sequenced in a study of cytomegalovirus exposure and HLA in healthy donors. Primers included in the PCR were 60 Vbeta and 13 Jbeta primers. Profiling relied on immunoSEQ multiplex PCR, and the TCRdb table lists in-frame clones only, not all of them. The repertoire shows tens of thousands of clones; the top ten hold 2% to 2.5%. Sequencing used PBMCs. The receptors derive from a female donor in good health and CMV-seronegative.

This sequence joins TRBV6-1 and TRBJ2-3; TRBD2 matches at 7 bases. Trimming at V came to 6 bases and at J to 1 base, leaving 7 bases not matched to a gene. Germline CDR1 MNHNS, CDR2 SASEGT. The CDR3 loop spans 15 amino acids. The CDR3 DNA is TGTGCCAGCAGCCCACTCAGCGGGGGCACAGATACGCAGTATTTT. Its protein is CASSPLSGGTDTQYF.

This chain joins TRBV30 and TRBJ1-3; no reliable D call. V gave up 2 bases and J gave up 6 bases, with 8 bases separating them. The CDR3 contains 12 residues. Germline-derived CDR1 and CDR2 are GTSNPN and SVGIG (reference sequence). The CDR3 nucleotides are TGTGCCTGGAGTCTCTTATCAAACACCATATATTTT. Amino acids: CAWSLLSNTIYF.

The rearrangement links TRBV5-1 to TRBJ2-3; 8 positions match TRBD1. Looked up from germline, CDR1 is SGHRS and CDR2 is YFSETQ. Losses at the gene ends were 4 bases for V and 7 bases for J; bases not matched to a gene: 11. The length of the CDR3 is 15 residues. DNA of the CDR3: TGCGCCAGCAGCCAGAAGGACAGGGTCGGAAATACGCAGTATTTT. This gives the protein CASSQKDRVGNTQYF.